These 17 T cell receptor beta chains were sequenced from one sample in a study of blood T cell repertoires in COVID-19. Sequencing used immunoSEQ multiplex PCR; TCRdb keeps in-frame clones, though not all of them. The sample holds 250,000 to 300,000 clones, over 75% seen once. The sequenced material came from PBMCs or T cells enriched from blood (not recorded which). These receptors all stem from a woman aged 25 to 39 who had recovered from COVID-19.

The J gene is TRBJ1-1, the V gene TRBV12-3 or TRBV12-4; the D is unclear. CDR3 length equals 12 residues. Trimming left V 7 bases short and J 3 bases short, with 9 bases between. The CDR3 is CASTRRDTEAFF. CDR3 coding DNA: TGTGCCAGCACCCGGCGGGACACTGAAGCTTTCTTT.

The chain carries TRBV21-1 and TRBJ1-5; the DNA was not used to check the table's D call, TRBD1. TRBV21-1 is a known pseudogene. This CDR3 comprises 17 residues. The CDR3 coding sequence is TGTGCCAGCAGCAAAGTATGGGCCAGGTTGGGTTATCAGCCCCAGCATTTT. This translates into CASSKVWARLGYQPQHF.

To note about this clone: This CDR3 is also generated by other DNA sequences in the sample. V and J are TRBV6-5 and TRBJ1-5; 7 bases are a match to TRBD1. The ends lost 5 bases at V and 4 bases at J; junction bases unmatched: 5. The CDR3 runs to 14 residues. The germline CDR1 and CDR2 sequences are MNHEY and SVGAGI. DNA for the CDR3: TGTGCCAGCAGTCGGGACAGTGGAAATCAGCCCCAGCATTTT. Amino acids: CASSRDSGNQPQHF.

The V call is TRBV15, the J call TRBJ2-1; weak D call: TRBD2 (6 bases). In germline, CDR1 is LNHNV, CDR2 YYDKDF (reference sequence). The CDR3 has 15 residues. V lost 0 bases and J 2 bases, leaving 8 bases between the germline ends. CDR3 sequence (DNA): TGTGCCACCAGCAGAGATCCGGGGGCCTACAATGAGCAGTTCTTC. It codes for CATSRDPGAYNEQFF.

The V gene is TRBV6-2 or TRBV6-3, the J gene TRBJ2-1; D not resolved. Trimming took off 4 bases at V and 4 bases at J, with 8 bases between the two ends. Germline CDR1 reads MNHEY; CDR2 reads SVGEGT. The CDR3 length is 13 residues. CDR3 in amino acids: CASSLGTYNEQFF. The CDR3 coding sequence is TGTGCCAGCAGTTTGGGCACTTACAATGAGCAGTTCTTC.

This sequence joins TRBV5-4 and TRBJ2-3, with TRBD2 as a possible D gene (5 bases). V was shortened by 2 bases and J by 4 bases, with 14 bases between the two germline ends. Germline V gives CDR1 SGHNT, CDR2 YYREEE (reference sequence). CDR3 length: 15 amino acids. CDR3 in DNA: TGTGCCAGCAGCTTTTCCGCCTCCGGGGCAGATACGCAGTATTTT. Translating gives CASSFSASGADTQYF.

J is TRBJ1-6 and V is TRBV2, with D unresolved. The germline CDR1 and CDR2 sequences are SNHLY and FYNNEI. The CDR3 loop spans 15 amino acids. The V end lost 7 bases, the J end lost 0 bases, and 10 bases lay between the germline ends. The CDR3 region is CASTRELSYNSPLHF. CDR3 bases: TGTGCCAGCACTCGGGAGCTCTCCTATAATTCACCCCTCCACTTT.

The J gene is TRBJ2-5, the V gene TRBV21-1; the D call of TRBD2 is as the table states it, not checked on the DNA. TRBV21-1 counts as a pseudogene. This CDR3 spans 18 amino acids. CDR3 sequence reads: CASSKEVVAPVKQETQYF. The CDR3 nucleotides read TGTGCCAGCAGCAAAGAGGTGGTAGCGCCTGTCAAACAAGAGACCCAGTACTTC.

V and J are TRBV5-8 and TRBJ2-1, with a possible D match to TRBD1 (5 bases). CDR1 and CDR2 from the germline V gene are SGHTS and YDEGEE. There are 14 residues in the CDR3. V was shortened by 2 bases and J by 1 base, with 7 bases between the two germline ends. The CDR3 reads CASSFRVSYNEQFF. The CDR3 DNA reads as TGTGCCAGCAGCTTCAGGGTTTCCTACAATGAGCAGTTCTTC. Full variable domain (missing parts from reference TRBV5-8 and TRBJ2-1): EAGVTQSPTHLIKTRGQQATLRCSPISGHTSVYWYQQALGLGLQFLLWYDEGEERNRGNFPPRFSGRQFPNYSSELNVNALELEDSALYLCASSFRVSYNEQFFGPGTRLTVL.

The chain couples TRBV6-5 to TRBJ2-1; 7 bases align to TRBD2. The CDR3 spans 16 residues. Germline lookup yields CDR1 MNHEY and CDR2 SVGAGI. V lost 0 bases, J lost 4 bases, and 6 bases stayed unmatched. Here the CDR3 DNA reads TGTGCCAGCAGTTACTCTCCAGCGGGGCCTTACAATGAGCAGTTCTTC. Translated: CASSYSPAGPYNEQFF.

The CDR3 bases are TGTGCCAGCGCTTACGGCGGAGACCCAGTGCGTGGCTACACCTTC. Encoded protein: CASAYGGDPVRGYTF. This chain joins TRBV6-5 and TRBJ1-2; D is unclear. CDR1 is MNHEY, CDR2 SVGAGI, per germline. The CDR3 has 15 residues. V shed 8 bases and J shed 7 bases, with 23 bases lying between them.

This chain uses TRBV30 with TRBJ2-2; 8 bases are a match to TRBD1. The CDR3 is made up of 15 amino acids. From germline, CDR1 is GTSNPN and CDR2 SVGIG (reference sequence). V shed 0 bases and J 5 bases; nucleotides not matched to a gene: 5. CDR3 region: CAWSVMTGATGELFF. As DNA, the CDR3 is TGTGCCTGGAGTGTAATGACAGGGGCGACCGGGGAGCTGTTTTTT.

Worth noting for this clone: The same CDR3 can be traced to other DNA sequences in this sample. This chain links TRBV28 with TRBJ1-1; D call uncertain. Trimming removed 2 bases from V and 1 base from J, with 5 bases in between. Germline values: CDR1 MDHEN, CDR2 SYDVKM. The CDR3 extends over 13 amino acids. The CDR3 DNA is TGTGCCAGCAGTTTACCCGGGAACACTGAAGCTTTCTTT. This gives the protein CASSLPGNTEAFF.

The rearrangement uses TRBV11-3 and TRBJ2-3, with D perhaps TRBD1 (6 bases). The CDR3 is 13 amino acids. Trimming took off 5 bases at V and 4 bases at J, with 10 bases between the two ends. Germline CDR1 SGHNT, CDR2 YENEEA. DNA for the CDR3: TGTGCCAGCAGCGCAGGGGTGGCAGATACGCAGTATTTT. Amino acid sequence: CASSAGVADTQYF.

This chain uses TRBV9 with TRBJ2-1, with D possibly TRBD2 on 6 matching bases. The CDR3 loop spans 13 amino acids. Germline V gene lookup returns CDR1 SGDLS and CDR2 YYNGEE. Trimming removed 6 bases at V and 7 bases at J, with 14 bases between. The CDR3 DNA is TGTGCCAGCACCCCGGTAGGGAGGAATGAGCAGTTCTTC. Residues: CASTPVGRNEQFF.

V gene TRBV11-2 combines with J gene TRBJ2-7; 8 bases are shared with TRBD2. This CDR3 spans 16 amino acids. Trimming took 5 bases from V and 3 from J; bases not matched to a gene: 12. CDR1 is SGHAT, CDR2 FQNNGV, per germline. The CDR3 reads CASSPILQSGSYEQYF. CDR3 sequence (DNA): TGTGCCAGCAGCCCCATCTTGCAAAGCGGGAGCTACGAGCAGTACTTC.

V and J are TRBV6-5 and TRBJ1-2; D gene uncertain. V shed 6 bases and J shed 4 bases, with 15 bases lying between them. The CDR3 length is 14 residues. Germline lookup yields CDR1 MNHEY and CDR2 SVGAGI. CDR3 region: CASRPNLNIYGYTF. The DNA of the CDR3 is TGTGCCAGCAGACCTAATCTCAATATCTATGGCTACACCTTC.